The 15 T cell receptor beta chains below come from one sample, sequenced in a study of blood T cell repertoires in COVID-19 (dated by TCRdb to about 2020). Receptor libraries were prepared by the immunoSEQ multiplex PCR assay. TCRdb stores this immuneACCESS table with in-frame sequences only. Part of the clones is absent; in the studies checked, under half of the shortfall reflects unresolved V genes, and no reason is known for the rest. Counted in this sample were approximately 100,000 clones; 85% of them appeared once. About 38% of the sample rests with the top ten. Sequencing was carried out using peripheral blood. These receptors all come from an elderly man with acute or convalescent COVID-19.

The V gene is TRBV19, the J gene TRBJ2-1; 11 bases agree with TRBD2. The CDR3 has 15 residues. Germline V gives CDR1 LNHDA, CDR2 SQIVND (reference sequence). Trimming removed 10 bases from V and 2 bases from J; junction bases left unmatched: 7. CDR3: CATRRGLAAYNEQFF. The CDR3 region has the DNA TGTGCCACCCGGCGGGGACTAGCGGCCTACAATGAGCAGTTCTTC.

This chain uses TRBV4-3 with TRBJ1-1, with TRBD1 identical over 8 bases. The germline V gene has CDR1 LGHNA and CDR2 YSLEER. The CDR3 sequence is 16 residues long. J was trimmed by 1 base and V by 4 bases; bases with no gene match: 8. CDR3 bases: TGCGCCAGCAGCCGCGATTACGACAGGGGGAACACTGAAGCTTTCTTT. This gives the protein CASSRDYDRGNTEAFF.

This chain joins TRBV28 and TRBJ1-3; 7 positions match TRBD1. The CDR3 loop spans 18 amino acids. Germline V gives CDR1 MDHEN, CDR2 SYDVKM. Unmatched junction bases numbered 16, after V lost 8 bases and J lost 0 bases. CDR3 sequence (DNA): TGTGCCAGCGCCTCCCCGGGACAGTGGACACTCTCTGGAAACACCATATATTTT. Its translation is CASASPGQWTLSGNTIYF.

The chain is built from TRBV20-1 and TRBJ2-3; possible D gene TRBD1, 6 bases. Trimming shortened V by 3 bases and J by 1 base, and 8 bases separated the two germline ends. Germline CDR1 and CDR2: DFQATT and SNEGSKA (reference sequence). The CDR3 loop spans 13 amino acids. CDR3 residues: CSASQGRTDTQYF. CDR3 coding DNA: TGCAGTGCTAGTCAGGGGCGCACAGATACGCAGTATTTT.

This clone was counted a single time. V usage is TRBV27 and J usage is TRBJ2-1, with 10 bases that match TRBD2. The CDR3 loop spans 15 amino acids. CDR1 MNHEY and CDR2 SMNVEV come from the germline V gene (reference sequence). V lost 2 bases to trimming and J lost 5 bases; unmatched junction nucleotides: 3. The CDR3 DNA reads as TGTGCCAGCAGTTTAGGGACTAGCGCCAACAATGAGCAGTTCTTC. The encoded protein is CASSLGTSANNEQFF.

The chain has TRBV7-2 and TRBJ2-2, with 8 bases fitting TRBD1. This CDR3 comprises 15 residues. CDR1 and CDR2 from the germline V gene are SGHTA and FQGNSA. V shed 5 bases, J shed 5 bases, and the junction held 7 bases outside the gene matches. The CDR3 is CASSPRQGRTGELFF. CDR3 bases: TGTGCCAGCAGCCCCCGACAGGGGAGGACCGGGGAGCTGTTTTTT.

The chain uses TRBV6-2 or TRBV6-3 and TRBJ2-5; 14 nucleotides line up with TRBD2. The CDR3 sequence is 16 residues long. Germline V gives CDR1 MNHEY, CDR2 SVGEGT. V was clipped by 4 bases and J by 5 bases; unmatched bases: 6. The CDR3 coding sequence is TGTGCCAGCAGTTCCGGGACTAGCGGGAGCTTTGAGACCCAGTACTTC. Its protein product is CASSSGTSGSFETQYF.

The gene calls are TRBV3-1 (or the pseudogene TRBV3-2) and TRBJ1-2; 7 bases match TRBD1. Germline loops: CDR1 LGHDT, CDR2 YNNKEL (reference sequence). The trim removed 6 bases at V and 8 bases at J, leaving 12 bases unmatched. The CDR3 is made up of 14 amino acids. CDR3 bases: TGTGCCAGCAGTCAAACAGGGGCCTTAGGGGGCTACACCTTC. Amino acid sequence: CASSQTGALGGYTF.

J is TRBJ2-7 and V is TRBV12-3 or TRBV12-4; D is uncertain. V was trimmed by 3 bases and J by 4 bases, leaving 10 bases between them. There are 13 residues in the CDR3. The CDR3 coding sequence is TGTGCCAGCAGTTTCTATATAGAATACGAGCAGTACTTC. Translation gives CASSFYIEYEQYF.

The J gene is TRBJ2-7, the V gene TRBV27, with unresolved D. The CDR3 is made up of 12 amino acids. Germline assignment: CDR1 MNHEY and CDR2 SMNVEV (reference sequence). Deletions cut 4 bases from V and 3 bases from J, with 7 bases between. CDR3 sequence (DNA): TGTGCCAGCAGTTCCCTTTTCTACGAGCAGTACTTC. Translation: CASSSLFYEQYF.

This chain links TRBV7-2 with TRBJ2-7; D call uncertain. CDR3 length equals 16 residues. V was trimmed by 0 bases and J by 4 bases, leaving 16 bases between them. Per germline, CDR1 SGHTA and CDR2 FQGNSA. The CDR3 DNA sequence: TGTGCCAGCAGCTTAGCGGTCTACCCCCCTCAATACGAGCAGTACTTC. Amino acid sequence: CASSLAVYPPQYEQYF.

The chain joins TRBV5-4 to TRBJ2-4; D gene uncertain. CDR1 and CDR2 from the germline V gene are SGHNT and YYREEE (reference sequence). Trimming removed 3 bases at V and 4 bases at J, with 11 bases between. The CDR3 covers 14 residues. CDR3 nucleotide sequence: TGTGCCAGCAGCTCCAACAGCCGAAAAAACATTCAGTACTTC. Translating gives CASSSNSRKNIQYF.

CDR3 nucleotides: TGTGCCAGCAGCGCCGGACTAGCGGGAAGGAATGAGCAGTTCTTC. Its protein is CASSAGLAGRNEQFF. This chain uses TRBV6-2 or TRBV6-3 with TRBJ2-1; 12 bases fit TRBD2. From germline, CDR1 is MNHEY and CDR2 SVGEGT. The CDR3 contains 15 residues. The V and J ends lost 6 bases and 7 bases, in that order; junction bases with no gene match: 7.

This rearrangement joins TRBV5-1 to TRBJ2-7; 11 positions match TRBD2. Unmatched junction bases numbered 0, after V lost 1 base and J lost 3 bases. The CDR3 extends over 14 amino acids. In germline, CDR1 is SGHRS, CDR2 YFSETQ. CDR3 nucleotides: TGCGCCAGCAGCTTGACTAGCGGGGGCTACGAGCAGTACTTC. It translates to CASSLTSGGYEQYF.

The rearrangement links TRBV13 to TRBJ2-1; TRBD2 matches 7 bases. CDR1 is PRHDT and CDR2 is FYEKMQ in the germline V gene (reference sequence). V gave up 5 bases and J gave up 9 bases; unmatched junction bases: 7. This CDR3 is 13 amino acids long. The CDR3: CASSLRLAREQFF. The DNA of the CDR3 is TGTGCCAGCAGCCTTAGACTAGCCCGTGAGCAGTTCTTC.